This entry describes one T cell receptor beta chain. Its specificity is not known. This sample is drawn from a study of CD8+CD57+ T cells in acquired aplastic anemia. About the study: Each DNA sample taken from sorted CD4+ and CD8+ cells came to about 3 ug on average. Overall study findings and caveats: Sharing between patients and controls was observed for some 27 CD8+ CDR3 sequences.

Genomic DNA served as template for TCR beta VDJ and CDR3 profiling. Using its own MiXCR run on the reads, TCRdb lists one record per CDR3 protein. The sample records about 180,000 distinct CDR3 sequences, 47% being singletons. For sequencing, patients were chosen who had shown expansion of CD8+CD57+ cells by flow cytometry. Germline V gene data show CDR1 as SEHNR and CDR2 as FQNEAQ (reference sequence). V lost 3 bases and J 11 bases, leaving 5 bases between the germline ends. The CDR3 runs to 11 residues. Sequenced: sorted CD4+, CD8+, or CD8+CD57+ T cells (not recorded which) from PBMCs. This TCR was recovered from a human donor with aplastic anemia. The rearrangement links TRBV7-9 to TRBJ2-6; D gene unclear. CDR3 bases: TGTGCCAGCAGCTTCGGAGACGTCCTGACTTTC. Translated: CASSFGDVLTF.